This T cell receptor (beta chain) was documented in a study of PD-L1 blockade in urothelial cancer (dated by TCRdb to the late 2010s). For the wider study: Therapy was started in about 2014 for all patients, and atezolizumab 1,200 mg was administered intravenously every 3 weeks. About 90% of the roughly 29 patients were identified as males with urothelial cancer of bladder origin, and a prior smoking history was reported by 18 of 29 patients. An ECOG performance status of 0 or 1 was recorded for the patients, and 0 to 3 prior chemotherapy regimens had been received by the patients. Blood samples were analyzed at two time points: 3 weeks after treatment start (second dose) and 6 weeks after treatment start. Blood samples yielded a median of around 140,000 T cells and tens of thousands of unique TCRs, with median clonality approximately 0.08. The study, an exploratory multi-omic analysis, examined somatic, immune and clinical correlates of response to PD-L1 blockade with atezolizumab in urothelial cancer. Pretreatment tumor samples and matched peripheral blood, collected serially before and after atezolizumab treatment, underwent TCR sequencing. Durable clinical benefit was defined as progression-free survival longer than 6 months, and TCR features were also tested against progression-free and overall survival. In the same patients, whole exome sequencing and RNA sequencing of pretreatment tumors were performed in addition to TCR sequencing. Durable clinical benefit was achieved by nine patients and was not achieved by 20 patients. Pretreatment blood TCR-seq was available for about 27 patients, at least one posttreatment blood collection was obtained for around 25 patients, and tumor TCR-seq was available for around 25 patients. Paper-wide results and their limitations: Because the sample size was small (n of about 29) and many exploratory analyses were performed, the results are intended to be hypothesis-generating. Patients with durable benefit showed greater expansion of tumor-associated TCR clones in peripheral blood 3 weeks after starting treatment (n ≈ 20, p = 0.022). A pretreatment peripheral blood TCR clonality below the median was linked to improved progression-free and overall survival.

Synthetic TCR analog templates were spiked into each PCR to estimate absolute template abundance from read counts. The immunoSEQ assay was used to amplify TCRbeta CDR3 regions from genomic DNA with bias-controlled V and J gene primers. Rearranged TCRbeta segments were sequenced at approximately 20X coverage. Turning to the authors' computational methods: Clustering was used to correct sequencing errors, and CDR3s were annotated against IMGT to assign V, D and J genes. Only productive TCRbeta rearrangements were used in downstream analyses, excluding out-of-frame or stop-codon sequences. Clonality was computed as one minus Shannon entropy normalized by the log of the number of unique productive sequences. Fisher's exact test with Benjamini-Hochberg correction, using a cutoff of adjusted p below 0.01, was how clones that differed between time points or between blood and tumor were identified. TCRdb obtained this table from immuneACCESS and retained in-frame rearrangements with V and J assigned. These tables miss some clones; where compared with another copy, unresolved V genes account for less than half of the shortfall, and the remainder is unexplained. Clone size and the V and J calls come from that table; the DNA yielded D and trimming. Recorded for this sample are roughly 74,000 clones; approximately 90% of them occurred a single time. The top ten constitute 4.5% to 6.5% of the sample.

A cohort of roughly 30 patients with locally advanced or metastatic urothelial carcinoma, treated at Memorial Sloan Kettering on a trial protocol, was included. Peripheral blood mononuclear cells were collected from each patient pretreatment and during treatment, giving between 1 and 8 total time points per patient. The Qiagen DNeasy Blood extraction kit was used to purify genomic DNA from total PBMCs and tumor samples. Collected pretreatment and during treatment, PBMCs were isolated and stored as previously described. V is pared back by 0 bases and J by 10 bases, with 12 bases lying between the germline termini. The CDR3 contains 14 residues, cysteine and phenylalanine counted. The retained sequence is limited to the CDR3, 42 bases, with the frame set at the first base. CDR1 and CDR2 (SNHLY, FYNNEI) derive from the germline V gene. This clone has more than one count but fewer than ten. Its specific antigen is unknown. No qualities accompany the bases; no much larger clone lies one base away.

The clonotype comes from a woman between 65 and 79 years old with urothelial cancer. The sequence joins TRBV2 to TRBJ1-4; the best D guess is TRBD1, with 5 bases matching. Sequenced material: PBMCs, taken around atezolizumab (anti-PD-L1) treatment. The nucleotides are TGTGCCAGCAGTGAAGCCCAGGGTGACGGAAAACTGTTTTTT. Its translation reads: CASSEAQGDGKLFF.